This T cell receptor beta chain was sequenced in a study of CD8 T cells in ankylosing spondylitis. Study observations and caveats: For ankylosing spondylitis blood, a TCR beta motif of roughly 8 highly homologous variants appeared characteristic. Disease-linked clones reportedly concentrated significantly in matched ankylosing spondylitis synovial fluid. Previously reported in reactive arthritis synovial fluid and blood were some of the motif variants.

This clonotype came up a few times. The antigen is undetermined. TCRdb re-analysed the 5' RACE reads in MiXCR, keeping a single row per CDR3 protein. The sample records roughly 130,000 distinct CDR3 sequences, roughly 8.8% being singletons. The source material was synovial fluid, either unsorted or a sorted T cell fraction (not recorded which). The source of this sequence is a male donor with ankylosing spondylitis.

Here the CDR3 reads CASSYRAGAYEQYF. Here the CDR3 DNA reads TGTGCCAGCAGTTACAGGGCAGGGGCCTACGAGCAGTACTTC. The chain carries TRBV6-5 and TRBJ2-7, with a possible D match to TRBD1 (6 bases). CDR1 is MNHEY, CDR2 SVGAGI, per germline. The CDR3 covers 14 residues. The ends were cut back, 2 bases at V and 2 bases at J, with 10 bases in the middle.